The 20 T cell receptor beta chains reported below all come from one sample, sequenced in a study of regulatory T cells in long-lasting Graves disease. The authors built TCR beta libraries using iRepertoire HTBI primers and Arm-PCR of CDR3 regions. TCRdb re-derived calls from the multiplex PCR reads in MiXCR, one entry per CDR3 protein. Among fewer than 550,000 distinct CDR3 sequences listed, about 22% were seen once. Time point in this sample: persistent/refractory GD, antithyroid drugs over 5 years with positive TRAb. PBMC-derived RNA was used for the TCR library. The input for sequencing was peripheral blood mononuclear cells (PBMCs), taken when the disease was refractory, from a patient treated with antithyroid drugs. The receptors shown here come from a female donor with Graves disease.

This clonotype appeared many times. This sequence joins TRBV11-3 and TRBJ2-5, with D perhaps being TRBD1 or TRBD2 (5 bases each). V was shortened by 8 bases and J by 5 bases, with 12 bases between the two germline ends. There are 12 residues in the CDR3. Germline V gene data show CDR1 as SGHNT and CDR2 as YENEEA. The DNA of the CDR3 is TGTGCCAGCTCCGATTGGGGGGAGACCCAGTACTTC. Translated, it gives CASSDWGETQYF.

The gene calls are TRBV6-9 and TRBJ1-2; 8 bases fit TRBD1. The CDR3 is made up of 17 amino acids. V shed 3 bases, J shed 1 base, and the junction held 10 bases outside the gene matches. CDR1 is MNHGY, CDR2 SVAAGI, per germline. The CDR3 is CASSYLGTGAINYGYTF. The CDR3 DNA reads TGTGCCAGCAGTTACTTAGGGACAGGTGCTATTAACTATGGCTACACCTTC.

This clonotype was counted ten times or more. The chain joins TRBV2 to TRBJ1-6; TRBD1 is a possible D gene (5 bases). V lost 1 base, J lost 9 bases, and 7 bases lay in between. CDR1 is SNHLY, CDR2 FYNNEI, per germline. The CDR3 loop spans 13 amino acids. The CDR3 loop reads CASSEGQGSPLHF. CDR3 nucleotide sequence: TGTGCCAGCAGTGAAGGGCAGGGTTCACCCCTCCACTTT.

The gene calls are TRBV9 and TRBJ1-3; no definite D call. CDR1 and CDR2 from the germline V gene are SGDLS and YYNGEE. The V and J ends lost 0 bases and 0 bases respectively, with 10 bases between them. The CDR3 sequence is 16 residues long. The DNA of the CDR3 is TGTGCCAGCAGCGTAGAAATGGGCAACTCTGGAAACACCATATATTTT. As protein: CASSVEMGNSGNTIYF.

At least ten counts were recorded for this clonotype. The chain uses TRBV24-1 and TRBJ2-7, with 9 bases matching TRBD1. Looked up from germline, CDR1 is KGHDR and CDR2 is SFDVKD. V lost 5 bases, J lost 3 bases, and 10 bases stayed unmatched. The length of the CDR3 is 16 residues. The CDR3 protein is CATSGYTGQGIYEQYF. In DNA form, the CDR3 reads TGTGCCACCAGTGGTTACACGGGACAGGGCATCTACGAGCAGTACTTC.

The chain has TRBV5-1 and TRBJ2-5; possible D gene TRBD2, 5 bases. Trimming stripped 0 bases from V and 0 bases from J, with 12 bases between. From germline, CDR1 is SGHRS and CDR2 YFSETQ. This CDR3 is built from 16 residues. The CDR3 protein is CASSLASGVDQETQYF. CDR3 nucleotides: TGCGCCAGCAGCTTGGCCTCCGGGGTGGACCAAGAGACCCAGTACTTC.

At least ten counts were recorded for this clonotype. This sequence joins TRBV6-5 and TRBJ1-1, with a possible D match to TRBD1 (5 bases). The germline gives CDR1 MNHEY, CDR2 SVGAGI. Between the trimmed V and J ends, which lost 0 bases and 4 bases, there was a span of 12 bases. The CDR3 sequence is 15 residues long. The CDR3 bases are TGTGCCAGCAGTTACTCGCCGGGGGGGGTCACTGAAGCTTTCTTT. This sequence encodes CASSYSPGGVTEAFF.

This clonotype was observed once. This may come from a read error, since a much larger clone is one base off. The conserved closing phenylalanine or tryptophan is absent in this CDR3, likely reflecting a read error. J is TRBJ1-1 and V is TRBV29-1; possibly TRBD1 for D (5 bases). Germline assignment: CDR1 SQVTM and CDR2 ANQGSEA. This CDR3 has 15 residues. Deletions cut 0 bases from V and 4 bases from J, with 15 bases between. CDR3 coding DNA: TGCAGCGTTGAAGATAGGGCAGGGACCAGCACTGAAGCTTTCTCT. As protein: CSVEDRAGTSTEAFS.

This clonotype was picked up many times. V is TRBV28 and J is TRBJ1-4; 10 nucleotides line up with TRBD1. The V gene end was trimmed by 1 base and the J gene end by 8 bases; junction bases not matched to a gene: 7. The CDR3 has 16 residues. CDR1 MDHEN and CDR2 SYDVKM come from the germline V gene. In DNA form, the CDR3 reads TGTGCCAGCAGTTTATCTCCTCGACAGGGGGCGGAAAAACTGTTTTTT. Amino acids: CASSLSPRQGAEKLFF.

As regards this clonotype: A much bigger clone sits one base away, suggesting this may be a read error. V gene TRBV7-8 combines with J gene TRBJ1-5; possible D gene TRBD1, 5 bases. In germline, CDR1 is SGHVS, CDR2 FQNEAQ. This CDR3 has 17 residues. DNA of the CDR3: TGTACCAGCAGTGAAGAGCAGGGCCGGTATAGCAATCAGCCCCAGCATTTT. Encoded protein: CTSSEEQGRYSNQPQHF.

This chain uses TRBV7-9 with TRBJ1-2, with D possibly being TRBD1 (5 bases). V lost 3 bases, J lost 4 bases, and 15 bases lay in between. CDR3 length: 15 residues. The germline V gene encodes CDR1 SEHNR and CDR2 FQNEAQ (reference sequence). This CDR3 is CASSLGIGALYGYTF. In DNA form, the CDR3 reads TGTGCCAGCAGCTTGGGAATAGGGGCCCTCTATGGCTACACCTTC.

This clonotype was detected ten times or more. The V gene is TRBV20-1, the J gene TRBJ2-5, with 8 bases aligning to TRBD2. The CDR3 contains 16 residues. Germline-derived CDR1 and CDR2 are DFQATT and SNEGSKA (reference sequence). Germline trimming cut 6 bases from V and 2 bases from J; bases unmatched to any gene: 14. CDR3 amino acids: CSATPSPGGAQETQYF. The CDR3 DNA reads TGCAGTGCCACACCGTCCCCGGGAGGGGCACAAGAGACCCAGTACTTC.

There are many counts of this clonotype. The V and J genes are TRBV28 and TRBJ1-4, with no clear D. Trimming stripped 5 bases from V and 8 bases from J, with 9 bases between. This CDR3 region has 12 residues. Per germline, CDR1 MDHEN and CDR2 SYDVKM. The CDR3 protein is CASSQLREKLFF. The CDR3 nucleotides read TGTGCCAGCAGTCAACTCCGCGAAAAACTGTTTTTT.

Ten or more counts support this clonotype. The rearrangement joins TRBV6-1 to TRBJ1-2, with a tentative D call TRBD1 (6 bases). The CDR3 has 15 residues. Germline assignment: CDR1 MNHNS and CDR2 SASEGT. V lost 11 bases and J lost 5, with 24 bases in between. The CDR3: CAAQGLQAGFYGYTF. In DNA form, the CDR3 reads TGTGCCGCCCAGGGGTTACAGGCCGGATTTTATGGCTACACCTTC.

This clonotype has only a few counts. The J gene is TRBJ1-5, the V gene TRBV19; 7 bases map to TRBD1. Germline V CDR1 and CDR2: LNHDA, SQIVND (reference sequence). The J segment lost 6 bases and the V segment lost 11 bases, leaving 10 bases of the junction unmatched. The CDR3 has 13 amino acids. CDR3 in DNA: TGTGCCGCAGGATTGACAGGGATTCAGCCCCAGCATTTT. This sequence encodes CAAGLTGIQPQHF.

This clonotype was picked up a small number of times. This sequence joins TRBV6-2 or TRBV6-3 and TRBJ2-4; 7 bases agree with TRBD2. With V trimmed by 0 bases and J by 14 bases, 4 bases remained unmatched. The CDR3 runs to 12 residues. Germline CDR1 is MNHEY and CDR2 is SVGEGT. The DNA of the CDR3 is TGTGCCAGCAGTTACTCGCGGCTAGCGGAGTACTTC. Its translation: CASSYSRLAEYF.

This clonotype was seen at least ten times. The chain uses TRBV7-9 and TRBJ2-7; maybe TRBD1 (5 bases). Germline-derived CDR1 and CDR2 are SEHNR and FQNEAQ (reference sequence). This CDR3 region has 13 residues. The V end lost 1 base, the J end lost 3 bases, and 7 bases lay between the germline ends. CDR3 loop: CASSLVQDYEQYF. CDR3 in DNA: TGTGCCAGCAGCTTAGTACAGGACTACGAGCAGTACTTC.

This clonotype was recorded a few times. The gene calls are TRBV30 and TRBJ2-7; TRBD2 aligns across 12 bases. CDR1 GTSNPN and CDR2 SVGIG come from the germline V gene (reference sequence). The V and J ends lost 4 bases and 2 bases, in that order; junction bases with no gene match: 12. The CDR3 is 17 amino acids. Here the CDR3 DNA reads TGTGCCTGGACAAGTCCCCTAGCGGGAGGGCTCCCCTACGAGCAGTACTTC. Its translation: CAWTSPLAGGLPYEQYF.

This clonotype was recorded at least ten times. This rearrangement joins TRBV30 to TRBJ1-4, with 8 bases lining up with TRBD1. This CDR3 has 14 amino acids. Germline V gene lookup returns CDR1 GTSNPN and CDR2 SVGIG (reference sequence). With 2 bases clipped from V and 8 bases from J, the junction kept 7 bases outside the gene matches. CDR3 nucleotide sequence: TGTGCCTGGAGTTTCCCCTGGACAGGGGAAAAACTGTTTTTT. Translating it yields CAWSFPWTGEKLFF.

This clonotype was found many times. V gene TRBV24-1 combines with J gene TRBJ2-7, with 7 bases fitting TRBD1. The CDR3 consists of 13 residues. The V gene's germline CDR1 is KGHDR and CDR2 SFDVKD. The J segment lost 6 bases and the V segment lost 4 bases, leaving 5 bases of the junction unmatched. CDR3 bases: TGTGCCACCAGTGACCCGGGACAGTTCGAGCAGTACTTC. Protein sequence: CATSDPGQFEQYF.